A selection of T cell receptor beta chains follows, all from one sample in a study of long-term antiretroviral therapy in people with HIV. This table comes from immunoSEQ multiplex PCR, and its TCRdb copy is limited to in-frame clones, with some not included. This table holds 20,000 to 25,000 clones, around 83% found once. The sample consisted of unsorted PBMCs, taken 0.4 years after starting antiretroviral therapy. The origin of the receptors is a man aged 45-65 years with HIV. The conserved cysteine and the conserved F or W are not part of the CDR3 here.

TRBJ2-1 | TRBV9 | ASSVATGLNEQF
TRBJ2-7 | TRBV27 | ASSLRLGTPILKSSYEQY
TRBJ2-5 | TRBV9 | ASSSERGSSETQY
TRBJ2-5 | TRBV6-5 | ASSSGQLGETQY
TRBJ2-7 | TRBV5-6 | ASSRDRAYVYEQY
TRBJ1-1 | TRBV4-1 | ASSQDLETGLTEAF
TRBJ2-2 | TRBV27 | ASSLLGGNTGELF
TRBJ1-2 | TRBV4-1 | ASSQGRGDRVGYGYT
TRBJ1-2 | TRBV6-5 | ASRKTGVGYGYT
TRBJ1-1 | TRBV7-9 | ASSPPRGSNTEAF
TRBJ2-3 | TRBV9 | ASSARTSGVNDTQY
TRBJ2-2 | TRBV21-1 | ASSYGTSYSGELF
TRBJ2-1 | TRBV9 | ASSVFGAPNEQF
TRBJ1-2 | TRBV6-5 | AVGADGRN
TRBJ2-7 | TRBV5-3 | ARNLLTSSYEQY
TRBJ1-5 | TRBV13 | ASSFGTGNQPQH
TRBJ1-1 | TRBV7-8 | ASSLYRGPNTEAF
TRBJ1-6 | TRBV5-8 | ASSLGSSYNSPLH
TRBJ2-1 | TRBV7-8 | ASSLRLAGFNEQF
TRBJ1-3 | TRBV28 | ASSPRVFQDTIY
TRBJ2-2 | TRBV19 | ASIDWELF
TRBJ2-7 | TRBV7-9 | ASSLEGGEVWSGYEQY
TRBJ1-6 | TRBV21-1 | ARRGNPAGSPLH
TRBJ2-7 | TRBV9 | ASSPHRDRVDYEQY
TRBJ1-3 | TRBV4-1 | ASSLSISGNTIY
TRBJ1-2 | TRBV27 | ASSFSGYGYT
TRBJ2-5 | TRBV7-2 | ASSLGRTIQETQY
TRBJ1-6 | TRBV6-1 | ASSAKIRADSPLH